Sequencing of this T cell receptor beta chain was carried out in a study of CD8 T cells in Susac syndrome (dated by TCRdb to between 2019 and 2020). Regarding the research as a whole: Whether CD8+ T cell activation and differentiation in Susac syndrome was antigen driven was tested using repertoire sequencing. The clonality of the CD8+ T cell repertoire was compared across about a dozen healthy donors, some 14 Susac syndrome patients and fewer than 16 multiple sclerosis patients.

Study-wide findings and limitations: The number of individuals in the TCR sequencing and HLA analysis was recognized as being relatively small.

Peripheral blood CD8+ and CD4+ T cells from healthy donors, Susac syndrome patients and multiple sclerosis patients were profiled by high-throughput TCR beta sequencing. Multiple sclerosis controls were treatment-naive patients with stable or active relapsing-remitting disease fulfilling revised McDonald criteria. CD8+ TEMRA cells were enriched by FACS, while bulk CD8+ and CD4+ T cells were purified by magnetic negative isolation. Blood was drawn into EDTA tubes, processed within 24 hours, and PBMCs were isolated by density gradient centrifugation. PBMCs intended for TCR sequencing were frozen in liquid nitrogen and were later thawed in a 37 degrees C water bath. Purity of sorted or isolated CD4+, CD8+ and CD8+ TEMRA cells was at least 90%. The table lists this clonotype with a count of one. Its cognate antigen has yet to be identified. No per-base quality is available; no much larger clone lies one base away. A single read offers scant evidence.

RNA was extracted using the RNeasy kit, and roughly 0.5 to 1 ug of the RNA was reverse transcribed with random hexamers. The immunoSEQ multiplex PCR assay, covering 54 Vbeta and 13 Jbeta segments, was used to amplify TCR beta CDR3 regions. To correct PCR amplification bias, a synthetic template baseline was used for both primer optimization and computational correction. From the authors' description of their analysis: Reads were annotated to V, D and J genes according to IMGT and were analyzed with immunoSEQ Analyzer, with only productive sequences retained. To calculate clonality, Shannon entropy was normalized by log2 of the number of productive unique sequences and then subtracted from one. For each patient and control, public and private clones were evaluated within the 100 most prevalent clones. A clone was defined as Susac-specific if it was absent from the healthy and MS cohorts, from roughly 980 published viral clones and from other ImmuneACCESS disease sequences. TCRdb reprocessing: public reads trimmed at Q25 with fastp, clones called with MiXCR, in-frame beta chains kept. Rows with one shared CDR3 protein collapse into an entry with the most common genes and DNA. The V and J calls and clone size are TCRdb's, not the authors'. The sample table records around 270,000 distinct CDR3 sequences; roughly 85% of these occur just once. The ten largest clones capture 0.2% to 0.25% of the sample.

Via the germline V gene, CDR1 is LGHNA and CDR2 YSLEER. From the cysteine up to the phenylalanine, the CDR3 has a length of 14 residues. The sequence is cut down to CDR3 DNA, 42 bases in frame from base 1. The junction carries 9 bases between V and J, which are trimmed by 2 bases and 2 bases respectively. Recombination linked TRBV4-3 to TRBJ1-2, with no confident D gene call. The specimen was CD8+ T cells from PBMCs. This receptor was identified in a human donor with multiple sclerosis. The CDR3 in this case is CASSQIEANYGYTF. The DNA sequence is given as TGCGCCAGCAGCCAAATAGAGGCCAACTATGGCTACACCTTC.